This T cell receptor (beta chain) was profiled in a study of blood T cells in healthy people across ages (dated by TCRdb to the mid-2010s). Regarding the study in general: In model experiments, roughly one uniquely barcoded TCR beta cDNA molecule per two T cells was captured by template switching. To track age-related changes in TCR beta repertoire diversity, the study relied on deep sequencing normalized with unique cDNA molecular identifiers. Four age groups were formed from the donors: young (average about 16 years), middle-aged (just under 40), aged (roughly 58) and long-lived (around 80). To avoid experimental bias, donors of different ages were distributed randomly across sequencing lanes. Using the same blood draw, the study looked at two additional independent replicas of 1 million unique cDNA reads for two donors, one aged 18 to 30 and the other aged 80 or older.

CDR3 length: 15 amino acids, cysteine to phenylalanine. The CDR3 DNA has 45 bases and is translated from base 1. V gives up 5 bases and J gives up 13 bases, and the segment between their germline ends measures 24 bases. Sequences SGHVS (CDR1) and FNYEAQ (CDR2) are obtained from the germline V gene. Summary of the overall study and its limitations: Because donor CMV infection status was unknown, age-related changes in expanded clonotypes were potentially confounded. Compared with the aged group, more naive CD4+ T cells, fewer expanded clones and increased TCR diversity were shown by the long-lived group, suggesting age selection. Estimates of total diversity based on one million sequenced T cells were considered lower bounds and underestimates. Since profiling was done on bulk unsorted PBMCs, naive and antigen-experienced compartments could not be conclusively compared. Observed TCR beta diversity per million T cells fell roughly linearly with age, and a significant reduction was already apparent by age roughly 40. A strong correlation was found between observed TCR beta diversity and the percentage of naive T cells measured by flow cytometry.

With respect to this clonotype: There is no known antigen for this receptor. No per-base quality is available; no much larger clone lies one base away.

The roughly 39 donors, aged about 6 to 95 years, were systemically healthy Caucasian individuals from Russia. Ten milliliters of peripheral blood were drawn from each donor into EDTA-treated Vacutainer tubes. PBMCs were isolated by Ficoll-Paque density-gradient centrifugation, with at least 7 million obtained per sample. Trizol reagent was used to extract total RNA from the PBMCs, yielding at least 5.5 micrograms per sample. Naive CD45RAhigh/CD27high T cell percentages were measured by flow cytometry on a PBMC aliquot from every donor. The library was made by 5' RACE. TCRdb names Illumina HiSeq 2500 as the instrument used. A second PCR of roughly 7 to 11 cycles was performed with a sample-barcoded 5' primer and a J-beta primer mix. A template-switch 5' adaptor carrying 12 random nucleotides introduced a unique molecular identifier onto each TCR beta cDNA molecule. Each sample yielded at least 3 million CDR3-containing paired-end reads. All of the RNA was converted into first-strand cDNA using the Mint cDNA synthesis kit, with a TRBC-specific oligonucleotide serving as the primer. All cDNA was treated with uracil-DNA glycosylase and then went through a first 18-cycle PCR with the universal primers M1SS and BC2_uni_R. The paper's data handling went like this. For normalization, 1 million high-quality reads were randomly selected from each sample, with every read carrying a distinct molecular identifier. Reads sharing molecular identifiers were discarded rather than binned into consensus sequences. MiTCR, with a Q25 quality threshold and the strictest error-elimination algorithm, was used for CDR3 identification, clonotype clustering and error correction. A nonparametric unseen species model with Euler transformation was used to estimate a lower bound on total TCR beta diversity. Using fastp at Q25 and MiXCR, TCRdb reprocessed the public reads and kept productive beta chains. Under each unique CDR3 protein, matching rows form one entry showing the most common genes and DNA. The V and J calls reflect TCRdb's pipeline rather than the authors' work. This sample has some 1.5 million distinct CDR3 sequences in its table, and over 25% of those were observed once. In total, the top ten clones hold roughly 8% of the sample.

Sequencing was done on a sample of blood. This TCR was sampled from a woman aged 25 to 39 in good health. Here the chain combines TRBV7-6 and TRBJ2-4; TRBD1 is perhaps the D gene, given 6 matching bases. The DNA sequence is TGTGCCAGCAGCGTTACAGGGACCATCTACAATGAGCAGTACTTC. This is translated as CASSVTGTIYNEQYF. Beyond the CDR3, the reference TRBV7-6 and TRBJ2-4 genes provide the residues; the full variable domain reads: GAGVSQSPRYKVTKRGQDVALRCDPISGHVSLYWYRQALGQGPEFLTYFNYEAQQDKSGLPNDRFSAERPEGSISTLTIQRTEQRDSAMYRCASSVTGTIYNEQYFGAGTRLSVL.